Below, 15 T cell receptor beta chains from the same sample are listed, as sequenced in a study of blood T cell repertoires in COVID-19. Produced via immunoSEQ multiplex PCR; TCRdb's table is partial and in-frame only. The sample records approximately 170,000 clones, roughly 80% being singletons. Specimen: peripheral blood. Every receptor here comes from a woman aged 45 to 65 with acute or convalescent COVID-19.

This chain connects TRBV19 to TRBJ2-3; D not resolved. Trimming pared 3 bases from V and 6 bases from J, leaving 7 bases between. CDR3 size: 12 residues. Germline values: CDR1 LNHDA, CDR2 SQIVND (reference sequence). CDR3 DNA sequence: TGTGCCAGTAGTATGCCCCGGGATACGCAGTATTTT. Protein: CASSMPRDTQYF.

CDR3 region: CATSRDWDRDRGPLNTEAFF. The CDR3 DNA sequence: TGTGCCACCAGCAGAGATTGGGATCGGGACAGGGGGCCCTTGAACACTGAAGCTTTCTTT. V and J are TRBV15 and TRBJ1-1, with 12 nucleotides matching TRBD1. Germline loops: CDR1 LNHNV, CDR2 YYDKDF (reference sequence). CDR3 length: 20 residues. Trimming removed 0 bases from V and 0 bases from J; junction bases left unmatched: 11.

The chain uses TRBV27 and TRBJ2-7; D gene unclear. V was cut by 6 bases and J by 5 bases, with 20 bases left in between. The CDR3 runs to 15 residues. CDR1 MNHEY and CDR2 SMNVEV come from the germline V gene (reference sequence). The CDR3 sequence: CASRGRGDPPHEQYF. The CDR3 DNA reads as TGTGCCAGCAGGGGTCGCGGAGACCCCCCGCACGAGCAGTACTTC.

The rearrangement links TRBV25-1 to TRBJ1-4; TRBD1 might be the D (6 bases). V was trimmed by 3 bases and J by 7 bases, leaving 9 bases between them. This CDR3 comprises 13 residues. In germline, CDR1 is MGHDK, CDR2 SYGVNS. As DNA, the CDR3 is TGTGCCAGCAGTGAGGGGGCGCGTGAAAAACTGTTTTTT. Its translation is CASSEGAREKLFF.

The chain couples TRBV28 to TRBJ1-6; D is perhaps TRBD1 (6 bases). CDR3 length: 17 amino acids. Germline V CDR1 and CDR2: MDHEN, SYDVKM. V dropped 6 bases and J dropped 4 bases, with 19 bases sitting between them. In nucleotides, the CDR3 is TGTGCCAGCAGCCCCCGGGGGGGCCCCAATTATAATTCACCCCTCCACTTT. Translation: CASSPRGGPNYNSPLHF. The full variable domain, its missing parts supplied by reference TRBV28 and TRBJ1-6, is DVKVTQSSRYLVKRTGEKVFLECVQDMDHENMFWYRQDPGLGLRLIYFSYDVKMKEKGDIPEGYSVSREKKERFSLILESASTNQTSMYLCASSPRGGPNYNSPLHFGNGTRLTVT.

This chain joins TRBV21-1 and TRBJ1-1; TRBD1 was called by the table and not checked on the DNA. TRBV21-1 is listed as a pseudogene. The CDR3 sequence is 15 residues long. CDR3 sequence reads: CASDPNGGPLTEAFF. CDR3 bases: TGTGCCAGCGATCCAAATGGGGGCCCTTTAACTGAAGCTTTCTTT.

This rearrangement joins TRBV29-1 to TRBJ1-4; possible D gene TRBD1, 6 bases. The CDR3 loop spans 12 amino acids. The germline V gene has CDR1 SQVTM and CDR2 ANQGSEA. The V gene lost 7 bases and the J gene lost 5 bases, with 11 bases spanning the gap. The CDR3 loop reads CSGLGQNEKLFF. The DNA of the CDR3 is TGCAGCGGATTGGGACAAAATGAAAAACTGTTTTTT. Full variable domain (outside the CDR3, taken from reference TRBV29-1 and TRBJ1-4): SAVISQKPSRDICQRGTSLTIQCQVDSQVTMMFWYRQQPGQSLTLIATANQGSEATYESGFVIDKFPISRPNLTFSTLTVSNMSPEDSSIYLCSGLGQNEKLFFGSGTQLSVL.

The rearrangement links TRBV10-1 to TRBJ1-1; D is unclear. The V gene's germline CDR1 is WNHNN and CDR2 SYGVQD (reference sequence). The CDR3 extends over 14 amino acids. V dropped 9 bases and J dropped 3 bases, with 17 bases sitting between them. The CDR3 coding sequence is TGCGCCAGGAACCCCTCCTCACATGACACTGAAGCTTTCTTT. This translates into CARNPSSHDTEAFF.

The chain links TRBV19 to TRBJ1-2, with 12 bases fitting TRBD1. The CDR3 has 17 residues. Per germline, CDR1 LNHDA and CDR2 SQIVND (reference sequence). Trimming took 5 bases from V and 8 from J; bases not matched to a gene: 15. CDR3 DNA sequence: TGTGCCAGTAGTCCTCAAGTCCCGGGACAGGGGGCATCGGGCTACACCTTC. It yields the protein CASSPQVPGQGASGYTF.

V usage is TRBV27 and J usage is TRBJ1-4, with 7 bases matching TRBD1. Looked up from germline, CDR1 is MNHEY and CDR2 is SMNVEV (reference sequence). CDR3 size: 16 residues. With V trimmed by 5 bases and J by 3 bases, 9 bases remained unmatched. This CDR3 reads CASSIFPGTANEKLFF. The CDR3 DNA is TGTGCCAGCAGTATCTTTCCCGGGACAGCTAATGAAAAACTGTTTTTT.

The chain uses TRBV5-6 and TRBJ2-7; D unresolved. Per germline, CDR1 SGHDT and CDR2 YYEEEE. CDR3 length equals 14 residues. The V end was cut by 5 bases, the J end by 0 bases, with 12 bases between. CDR3 residues: CASRSSTSSYEQYF. CDR3 DNA sequence: TGTGCCAGCAGATCCTCGACAAGCTCCTACGAGCAGTACTTC.

V is TRBV28 and J is TRBJ1-5; D is undetermined. The CDR3 has 14 residues. The V and J ends lost 2 bases and 7 bases respectively, with 12 bases between them. From germline, CDR1 is MDHEN and CDR2 SYDVKM. The CDR3 bases are TGTGCCAGCAGTTTACGAGGGTTTGGGCAGCCCCAGCATTTT. It encodes CASSLRGFGQPQHF. Full variable domain (remainder filled in from reference TRBV28 and TRBJ1-5): DVKVTQSSRYLVKRTGEKVFLECVQDMDHENMFWYRQDPGLGLRLIYFSYDVKMKEKGDIPEGYSVSREKKERFSLILESASTNQTSMYLCASSLRGFGQPQHFGDGTRLSIL.

This chain joins TRBV18 and TRBJ1-4; D not resolved. This CDR3 comprises 15 residues. V gave up 2 bases and J gave up 4 bases, with 11 bases separating them. Germline CDR1 and CDR2: KGHSH and LQKENI. This chain's CDR3 is CASSPWAKINEKLFF. CDR3 nucleotide sequence: TGTGCCAGCTCACCATGGGCTAAGATTAATGAAAAACTGTTTTTT.

This clone was found a few times. V usage is TRBV27 and J usage is TRBJ2-3, with D possibly matching TRBD1 (6 bases). The CDR3 extends over 14 amino acids. V was shortened by 3 bases and J by 8 bases, with 15 bases between the two germline ends. Germline CDR1 reads MNHEY; CDR2 reads SMNVEV (reference sequence). The CDR3 DNA reads TGTGCCAGCAGTTTTCCCAACAGGGTATCTACGCAGTATTTT. It codes for CASSFPNRVSTQYF.

A word on this clone: Other DNA sequences in this specimen translate into the identical CDR3. The chain has TRBV18 and TRBJ1-1, with D hard to call. Trimming stripped 2 bases from V and 2 bases from J, with 9 bases between. This CDR3 region has 14 residues. Germline V lookup: CDR1 KGHSH, CDR2 LQKENI. The CDR3, as DNA: TGTGCCAGCTCACCAATCACCAGAAACACTGAAGCTTTCTTT. Its protein product is CASSPITRNTEAFF.